These 8 T cell receptor beta chains were all obtained from the same sample, sequenced in a study of T cells in Graves' hyperthyroidism and ophthalmopathy. TCR beta CDR3 regions were amplified from RNA. An initial round of RT-PCR targeting the TCR CDR3 relied on the HTBI primer set. TCRdb reanalysed the multiplex PCR reads using MiXCR and keeps one entry per CDR3 protein. This sample has hundreds of thousands of distinct CDR3 sequences; 46% occur once, and the top ten carry just under 8.5%. Sequencing was done on a sample of peripheral blood or thyroid tissue (not recorded which). The receptors were gathered from a woman under 30 with Graves' hyperthyroidism.

This chain links TRBV5-6 with TRBJ2-7, with TRBD2 as a possible D gene (6 bases). The V end was cut by 1 base, the J end by 1 base, with 9 bases between. Germline CDR1 and CDR2: SGHDT and YYEEEE. The CDR3 consists of 14 residues. The CDR3 nucleotides read TGTGCCAGCAGCTTGCGACTAGAGTCCTACGAGCAGTACTTC. Protein product: CASSLRLESYEQYF.

On this clonotype itself: With a much larger clone just one base away, this may be a read error. The chain has TRBV2 and TRBJ1-1, with D hard to call. Germline assignment: CDR1 SNHLY and CDR2 FYNNEI. Between the trimmed V and J ends, which lost 6 bases and 4 bases, there was a span of 15 bases. This CDR3 region has 14 residues. CDR3: CASSPLHQGTEAFF. In nucleotides, the CDR3 is TGTGCCAGCAGCCCTCTCCACCAAGGCACTGAAGCTTTCTTT.

The chain recombines TRBV29-1 with TRBJ2-7; 9 nucleotides line up with TRBD2. The J call may be wrong; the DNA end is better matched by TRBJ2-1. Germline V gives CDR1 SQVTM, CDR2 ANQGSEA. This CDR3 has 14 amino acids. Here the CDR3 DNA reads TGCAGCGTTGAATGGCGGGAGGGCCTCAATGAGCAGTTCTTC. Translated, it gives CSVEWREGLNEQFF.

The CDR3 coding sequence is TGCGCCAGCAGCTGGAGGGGGGGGGAACAGTACTTC. It specifies CASSWRGGEQYF. V gene TRBV5-1 combines with J gene TRBJ2-7, with D tentatively TRBD2 (7 bases). From germline, CDR1 is SGHRS and CDR2 YFSETQ. Trimming left V 3 bases short and J 10 bases short, with 14 bases between. The length of the CDR3 is 12 residues.

The chain recombines TRBV24-1 with TRBJ2-7, with D unresolved. CDR3 length equals 11 residues. The germline gives CDR1 KGHDR, CDR2 SFDVKD. V was clipped by 8 bases and J by 3 bases, with 7 bases between them. In DNA form, the CDR3 reads TGTGCCACCAAACGAAACTACGAGCAGTACTTC. It codes for CATKRNYEQYF.

The rearrangement uses TRBV7-3 and TRBJ2-7; TRBD2 matches 7 bases. V was pared by 5 bases and J by 7 bases, with 17 bases of the junction left unmatched. The V gene's germline CDR1 is SGHTA and CDR2 FQGTGA. The CDR3 contains 16 residues. In DNA, the CDR3 is TGTGCCAGCAGCCCTGACACCGGGAGGACCGACAAGGAGCAGTACTTC. Residues: CASSPDTGRTDKEQYF.

This clonotype was detected ten times or more. The chain couples TRBV7-9 to TRBJ2-5; the D is unclear. The CDR3 covers 12 residues. CDR1 is SEHNR and CDR2 is FQNEAQ in the germline V gene (reference sequence). V was shortened by 7 bases and J by 2 bases, with 8 bases between the two germline ends. The DNA for the CDR3 is TGTGCCAGCACCTTCGGACAAGAGACCCAGTACTTC. This translates into CASTFGQETQYF.

V and J are TRBV7-9 and TRBJ2-5, with 8 bases identical to TRBD2. Germline V CDR1 and CDR2: SEHNR, FQNEAQ (reference sequence). V lost 5 bases and J lost 6; bases outside the gene matches: 8. The CDR3 contains 14 residues. CDR3 loop: CASSQAGDVKTQYF. The DNA for the CDR3 is TGTGCCAGCAGCCAAGCGGGAGATGTAAAGACCCAGTACTTC.